Listed here are 4 T cell receptor beta chains from one sample, sequenced in a study of CD8 T cells in Susac syndrome. RNA in amounts of roughly 0.45 to 1 ug was reverse transcribed with random hexamers. TCRdb independently ran MiXCR on the immunoSEQ multiplex PCR reads; one entry per CDR3 protein. This sample yields some 100,000 distinct CDR3 sequences, of which over 90% are seen a single time; 0.14% belongs to the top ten. Sequenced material: CD4+ T cells from PBMCs. All receptors come from a human donor in good health.

The chain links TRBV19 to TRBJ2-7; tentatively, D is TRBD1 (7 bases). V lost 4 bases to trimming and J lost 6 bases, with 19 bases between them. Germline V gives CDR1 LNHDA, CDR2 SQIVND (reference sequence). The CDR3 has 15 residues. DNA of the CDR3: TGTGCCAGTAGTAAAAGGACAGGACTAAAGGTCGAGCAGTACTTC. Protein product: CASSKRTGLKVEQYF.

The chain carries TRBV20-1 and TRBJ2-1; D might be TRBD1 or TRBD2, each matching 5 bases. Germline CDR1 is DFQATT and CDR2 is SNEGSKA (reference sequence). With 2 bases removed from V and 3 bases from J, the gap between germline ends came to 14 bases. The CDR3 runs to 15 residues. Here the CDR3 reads CSARPHRGFYNEQFF. CDR3 nucleotide sequence: TGCAGTGCTAGACCGCACCGGGGCTTCTACAATGAGCAGTTCTTC.

This clonotype was counted a few times. The chain combines TRBV29-1 with TRBJ1-2, with TRBD1 identical over 7 bases. The V gene end was trimmed by 3 bases and the J gene end by 12 bases; junction bases not matched to a gene: 4. The CDR3 totals 10 residues. Germline assignment: CDR1 SQVTM and CDR2 ANQGSEA. The CDR3 here is CSVDEGANTF. In nucleotides, the CDR3 is TGCAGCGTTGATGAGGGGGCGAACACCTTC.

The rearrangement links TRBV4-3 to TRBJ1-2; D gene unclear. The CDR3 consists of 15 residues. The V gene lost 3 bases and the J gene lost 2 bases, with 13 bases spanning the gap. The germline CDR1 and CDR2 sequences are LGHNA and YSLEER. CDR3 amino acids: CASSHNKVTNYGYTF. The CDR3, as DNA: TGCGCCAGCAGCCATAATAAAGTAACAAACTATGGCTACACCTTC.